A single sample is the source of the 19 T cell receptor beta chains below, sequenced in a study of OX40 agonist ivuxolimab in advanced cancers. Only in-frame clones appear in the TCRdb table, and some are missing; sequencing was by immunoSEQ multiplex PCR. The profile covers roughly 64,000 clones, with 80% to 90% appearing a single time and 14% taken by the ten largest. The input for sequencing was CD4+ or CD8+ T cells sorted from blood, taken in a trial of the OX40 agonist ivuxolimab. All receptors come from an adult with an advanced solid tumor such as melanoma, head and neck, liver or kidney cancer.

The rearrangement uses TRBV5-1 and TRBJ2-7; 9 bases agree with TRBD1. This CDR3 contains 15 residues. Germline trimming cut 4 bases from V and 7 bases from J; bases unmatched to any gene: 12. Germline V CDR1 and CDR2: SGHRS, YFSETQ. The CDR3 nucleotides read TGCGCCAGCAGCCCGGACAGGGGTCCCATTGGGGAGCAGTACTTC. This translates into CASSPDRGPIGEQYF.

The V gene is TRBV19, the J gene TRBJ1-1; a weak D match, TRBD1 (5 bases). This CDR3 contains 15 residues. With 3 bases removed from V and 1 base from J, the gap between germline ends came to 12 bases. Germline V gives CDR1 LNHDA, CDR2 SQIVND (reference sequence). In DNA, the CDR3 is TGTGCCAGTAGTATTTCCGGGACTGGGAACACTGAAGCTTTCTTT. Encoded protein: CASSISGTGNTEAFF.

V usage is TRBV29-1 and J usage is TRBJ2-7; D possibly corresponds to TRBD1 (5 bases). Germline V gene data show CDR1 as SQVTM and CDR2 as ANQGSEA. The CDR3 extends over 13 amino acids. Trimming removed 1 base from V and 5 bases from J, with 12 bases in between. The CDR3 sequence: CSVEGGVNDEQYF. The CDR3 DNA sequence: TGCAGCGTTGAAGGGGGCGTAAACGACGAGCAGTACTTC.

This clone turned up a few times. The chain is built from TRBV7-9 and TRBJ2-3, with a weak D call TRBD2 (5 bases). Trimming left V 3 bases short and J 5 bases short, with 12 bases between. The germline V gene encodes CDR1 SEHNR and CDR2 FQNEAQ (reference sequence). CDR3 length: 14 amino acids. This CDR3 reads CASSFGLGGDTQYF. CDR3 coding DNA: TGTGCCAGCAGCTTTGGCCTCGGAGGAGATACGCAGTATTTT. Full variable domain (outside the CDR3, taken from reference TRBV7-9 and TRBJ2-3): DTGVSQNPRHKITKRGQNVTFRCDPISEHNRLYWYRQTLGQGPEFLTYFQNEAQLEKSRLLSDRFSAERPKGSFSTLEIQRTEQGDSAMYLCASSFGLGGDTQYFGPGTRLTVL.

The chain combines TRBV13 with TRBJ2-5; D is perhaps TRBD1 (6 bases). The V end was cut by 5 bases, the J end by 5 bases, with 15 bases between. The germline CDR1 and CDR2 sequences are PRHDT and FYEKMQ (reference sequence). This CDR3 region has 14 residues. The CDR3 coding sequence is TGTGCCAGCAGCCCGTCCAACAGGGAGGAGACCCAGTACTTC. This gives the protein CASSPSNREETQYF.

This sequence joins TRBV27 and TRBJ2-7, with 9 bases fitting TRBD2. CDR3 size: 14 residues. Germline lookup yields CDR1 MNHEY and CDR2 SMNVEV (reference sequence). The V gene end was trimmed by 6 bases and the J gene end by 7 bases; junction bases not matched to a gene: 10. This CDR3 is CASSRGGAAREQYF. CDR3 coding DNA: TGTGCCAGCAGCCGCGGGGGGGCTGCGAGGGAGCAGTACTTC.

The rearrangement links TRBV7-3 to TRBJ2-7, with TRBD2 identical over 11 bases. From germline, CDR1 is SGHTA and CDR2 FQGTGA. This CDR3 has 14 amino acids. V dropped 4 bases and J dropped 4; count of bases not matched to a gene: 3. The CDR3 sequence: CASSSGTSGYEQYF. CDR3 in DNA: TGTGCCAGCAGCTCCGGGACTAGCGGATACGAGCAGTACTTC.

This sequence joins TRBV5-6 and TRBJ1-3; no reliable D call. V lost 5 bases and J lost 0, with 21 bases in between. Germline V gene data show CDR1 as SGHDT and CDR2 as YYEEEE. This CDR3 spans 18 amino acids. CDR3 DNA: TGTGCCAGCAGTTTACACCTCTCGCGTGACATCTCTGGAAACACCATATATTTT. Protein sequence: CASSLHLSRDISGNTIYF.

This chain connects TRBV27 to TRBJ2-7, with 8 bases identical to TRBD2. Germline V CDR1 and CDR2: MNHEY, SMNVEV (reference sequence). Germline trimming cut 6 bases from V and 3 bases from J; bases unmatched to any gene: 4. The CDR3 has 13 amino acids. The DNA for the CDR3 is TGTGCCAGCAGCCCGGGGGGGTTCTACGAGCAGTACTTC. This codes for CASSPGGFYEQYF.

This chain links TRBV4-2 with TRBJ2-7; 12 nucleotides align to TRBD2. The CDR3 length is 16 residues. J was trimmed by 7 bases and V by 3 bases; bases with no gene match: 10. Germline CDR1 reads LGHNA; CDR2 reads YNFKEQ. CDR3 sequence reads: CASSQMTSGRTGEQYF. In nucleotides, the CDR3 is TGTGCCAGCAGCCAGATGACTAGCGGGAGAACGGGAGAGCAGTACTTC.

This clone showed up just a few times. The rearrangement joins TRBV10-1 to TRBJ2-1; 10 bases fit TRBD2. The length of the CDR3 is 18 residues. Germline values: CDR1 WNHNN, CDR2 SYGVQD (reference sequence). Trimming took 3 bases from V and 0 from J; bases not matched to a gene: 8. As DNA, the CDR3 is TGCGCCAGCAGTGACTATCTAGCGGGGGACCTCTCCTACAATGAGCAGTTCTTC. Protein: CASSDYLAGDLSYNEQFF.

This chain links TRBV7-9 with TRBJ2-1; 8 nucleotides align to TRBD2. The ends lost 7 bases at V and 1 base at J; junction bases unmatched: 6. This CDR3 is built from 15 residues. Germline-derived CDR1 and CDR2 are SEHNR and FQNEAQ (reference sequence). CDR3 nucleotides: TGTGCCAGCACCGCAGCGGGAGCATCCTACAATGAGCAGTTCTTC. Residues: CASTAAGASYNEQFF. Variable domain in full (rest from reference TRBV7-9 and TRBJ2-1): DTGVSQNPRHKITKRGQNVTFRCDPISEHNRLYWYRQTLGQGPEFLTYFQNEAQLEKSRLLSDRFSAERPKGSFSTLEIQRTEQGDSAMYLCASTAAGASYNEQFFGPGTRLTVL.

This chain uses TRBV27 with TRBJ2-1; 11 bases map to TRBD1. The germline CDR1 and CDR2 sequences are MNHEY and SMNVEV (reference sequence). This CDR3 region has 16 residues. After removal of 3 bases from V and 8 bases from J, the junction contained 9 bases not matched to a gene. This CDR3 reads CASSFLPGQGVDEQFF. The CDR3 bases are TGTGCCAGCAGTTTCCTCCCGGGACAGGGGGTGGATGAGCAGTTCTTC.

The chain combines TRBV6-6 with TRBJ1-4; D gene uncertain. Looked up from germline, CDR1 is MNHNY and CDR2 is SVGAGI (reference sequence). CDR3 length equals 14 residues. V lost 1 base and J lost 3, with 6 bases in between. The CDR3 sequence: CASSYLGANEKLFF. CDR3 coding DNA: TGTGCCAGCAGTTACTTGGGTGCTAATGAAAAACTGTTTTTT.

The chain has TRBV7-8 and TRBJ2-2; D is possibly TRBD1 (5 bases). The V gene's germline CDR1 is SGHVS and CDR2 FQNEAQ. This CDR3 is 14 amino acids long. Trimming took off 4 bases at V and 6 bases at J, with 12 bases between the two ends. Here the CDR3 DNA reads TGTGCCAGCAGCTATCGACAAGGGGCCGGGGAGCTGTTTTTT. It translates to CASSYRQGAGELFF.

CDR3 in DNA: TGCGCCAGCAGCCTAAGGACAGGTCTCAACACTGAAGCTTTCTTT. Translated: CASSLRTGLNTEAFF. The chain uses TRBV5-1 and TRBJ1-1, with 7 bases aligning to TRBD1. The CDR3 sequence is 15 residues long. Germline trimming cut 4 bases from V and 2 bases from J; bases unmatched to any gene: 8. Germline-derived CDR1 and CDR2 are SGHRS and YFSETQ.

This chain links TRBV29-1 with TRBJ2-7, with D perhaps TRBD2 (6 bases). The CDR3 is 14 residues long. In germline, CDR1 is SQVTM, CDR2 ANQGSEA. V shed 4 bases and J shed 0 bases, with 13 bases lying between them. The CDR3 coding sequence is TGCAGCGTTGCGGGGGAGGACCTCTCCTACGAGCAGTACTTC. Amino acids: CSVAGEDLSYEQYF.

The V and J genes are TRBV7-9 and TRBJ1-2; D is unclear. Looked up from germline, CDR1 is SEHNR and CDR2 is FQNEAQ (reference sequence). The germline V and J ends were trimmed by 1 base and 5 bases, with 14 bases remaining between them. The CDR3 runs 15 residues. The CDR3 reads CASSLVGHNFYGYTF. The CDR3 DNA is TGTGCCAGCAGCTTAGTAGGTCACAACTTTTATGGCTACACCTTC.

CDR3 nucleotide sequence: TGTGCCAGCAGCGCCTTGGCGGCCTATGGCTACACCTTC. Protein: CASSALAAYGYTF. The rearrangement joins TRBV14 to TRBJ1-2, with D unclear. There are 13 residues in the CDR3. Trimming left V 5 bases short and J 4 bases short, with 11 bases between. Germline V gene lookup returns CDR1 SGHDN and CDR2 FVKESK.